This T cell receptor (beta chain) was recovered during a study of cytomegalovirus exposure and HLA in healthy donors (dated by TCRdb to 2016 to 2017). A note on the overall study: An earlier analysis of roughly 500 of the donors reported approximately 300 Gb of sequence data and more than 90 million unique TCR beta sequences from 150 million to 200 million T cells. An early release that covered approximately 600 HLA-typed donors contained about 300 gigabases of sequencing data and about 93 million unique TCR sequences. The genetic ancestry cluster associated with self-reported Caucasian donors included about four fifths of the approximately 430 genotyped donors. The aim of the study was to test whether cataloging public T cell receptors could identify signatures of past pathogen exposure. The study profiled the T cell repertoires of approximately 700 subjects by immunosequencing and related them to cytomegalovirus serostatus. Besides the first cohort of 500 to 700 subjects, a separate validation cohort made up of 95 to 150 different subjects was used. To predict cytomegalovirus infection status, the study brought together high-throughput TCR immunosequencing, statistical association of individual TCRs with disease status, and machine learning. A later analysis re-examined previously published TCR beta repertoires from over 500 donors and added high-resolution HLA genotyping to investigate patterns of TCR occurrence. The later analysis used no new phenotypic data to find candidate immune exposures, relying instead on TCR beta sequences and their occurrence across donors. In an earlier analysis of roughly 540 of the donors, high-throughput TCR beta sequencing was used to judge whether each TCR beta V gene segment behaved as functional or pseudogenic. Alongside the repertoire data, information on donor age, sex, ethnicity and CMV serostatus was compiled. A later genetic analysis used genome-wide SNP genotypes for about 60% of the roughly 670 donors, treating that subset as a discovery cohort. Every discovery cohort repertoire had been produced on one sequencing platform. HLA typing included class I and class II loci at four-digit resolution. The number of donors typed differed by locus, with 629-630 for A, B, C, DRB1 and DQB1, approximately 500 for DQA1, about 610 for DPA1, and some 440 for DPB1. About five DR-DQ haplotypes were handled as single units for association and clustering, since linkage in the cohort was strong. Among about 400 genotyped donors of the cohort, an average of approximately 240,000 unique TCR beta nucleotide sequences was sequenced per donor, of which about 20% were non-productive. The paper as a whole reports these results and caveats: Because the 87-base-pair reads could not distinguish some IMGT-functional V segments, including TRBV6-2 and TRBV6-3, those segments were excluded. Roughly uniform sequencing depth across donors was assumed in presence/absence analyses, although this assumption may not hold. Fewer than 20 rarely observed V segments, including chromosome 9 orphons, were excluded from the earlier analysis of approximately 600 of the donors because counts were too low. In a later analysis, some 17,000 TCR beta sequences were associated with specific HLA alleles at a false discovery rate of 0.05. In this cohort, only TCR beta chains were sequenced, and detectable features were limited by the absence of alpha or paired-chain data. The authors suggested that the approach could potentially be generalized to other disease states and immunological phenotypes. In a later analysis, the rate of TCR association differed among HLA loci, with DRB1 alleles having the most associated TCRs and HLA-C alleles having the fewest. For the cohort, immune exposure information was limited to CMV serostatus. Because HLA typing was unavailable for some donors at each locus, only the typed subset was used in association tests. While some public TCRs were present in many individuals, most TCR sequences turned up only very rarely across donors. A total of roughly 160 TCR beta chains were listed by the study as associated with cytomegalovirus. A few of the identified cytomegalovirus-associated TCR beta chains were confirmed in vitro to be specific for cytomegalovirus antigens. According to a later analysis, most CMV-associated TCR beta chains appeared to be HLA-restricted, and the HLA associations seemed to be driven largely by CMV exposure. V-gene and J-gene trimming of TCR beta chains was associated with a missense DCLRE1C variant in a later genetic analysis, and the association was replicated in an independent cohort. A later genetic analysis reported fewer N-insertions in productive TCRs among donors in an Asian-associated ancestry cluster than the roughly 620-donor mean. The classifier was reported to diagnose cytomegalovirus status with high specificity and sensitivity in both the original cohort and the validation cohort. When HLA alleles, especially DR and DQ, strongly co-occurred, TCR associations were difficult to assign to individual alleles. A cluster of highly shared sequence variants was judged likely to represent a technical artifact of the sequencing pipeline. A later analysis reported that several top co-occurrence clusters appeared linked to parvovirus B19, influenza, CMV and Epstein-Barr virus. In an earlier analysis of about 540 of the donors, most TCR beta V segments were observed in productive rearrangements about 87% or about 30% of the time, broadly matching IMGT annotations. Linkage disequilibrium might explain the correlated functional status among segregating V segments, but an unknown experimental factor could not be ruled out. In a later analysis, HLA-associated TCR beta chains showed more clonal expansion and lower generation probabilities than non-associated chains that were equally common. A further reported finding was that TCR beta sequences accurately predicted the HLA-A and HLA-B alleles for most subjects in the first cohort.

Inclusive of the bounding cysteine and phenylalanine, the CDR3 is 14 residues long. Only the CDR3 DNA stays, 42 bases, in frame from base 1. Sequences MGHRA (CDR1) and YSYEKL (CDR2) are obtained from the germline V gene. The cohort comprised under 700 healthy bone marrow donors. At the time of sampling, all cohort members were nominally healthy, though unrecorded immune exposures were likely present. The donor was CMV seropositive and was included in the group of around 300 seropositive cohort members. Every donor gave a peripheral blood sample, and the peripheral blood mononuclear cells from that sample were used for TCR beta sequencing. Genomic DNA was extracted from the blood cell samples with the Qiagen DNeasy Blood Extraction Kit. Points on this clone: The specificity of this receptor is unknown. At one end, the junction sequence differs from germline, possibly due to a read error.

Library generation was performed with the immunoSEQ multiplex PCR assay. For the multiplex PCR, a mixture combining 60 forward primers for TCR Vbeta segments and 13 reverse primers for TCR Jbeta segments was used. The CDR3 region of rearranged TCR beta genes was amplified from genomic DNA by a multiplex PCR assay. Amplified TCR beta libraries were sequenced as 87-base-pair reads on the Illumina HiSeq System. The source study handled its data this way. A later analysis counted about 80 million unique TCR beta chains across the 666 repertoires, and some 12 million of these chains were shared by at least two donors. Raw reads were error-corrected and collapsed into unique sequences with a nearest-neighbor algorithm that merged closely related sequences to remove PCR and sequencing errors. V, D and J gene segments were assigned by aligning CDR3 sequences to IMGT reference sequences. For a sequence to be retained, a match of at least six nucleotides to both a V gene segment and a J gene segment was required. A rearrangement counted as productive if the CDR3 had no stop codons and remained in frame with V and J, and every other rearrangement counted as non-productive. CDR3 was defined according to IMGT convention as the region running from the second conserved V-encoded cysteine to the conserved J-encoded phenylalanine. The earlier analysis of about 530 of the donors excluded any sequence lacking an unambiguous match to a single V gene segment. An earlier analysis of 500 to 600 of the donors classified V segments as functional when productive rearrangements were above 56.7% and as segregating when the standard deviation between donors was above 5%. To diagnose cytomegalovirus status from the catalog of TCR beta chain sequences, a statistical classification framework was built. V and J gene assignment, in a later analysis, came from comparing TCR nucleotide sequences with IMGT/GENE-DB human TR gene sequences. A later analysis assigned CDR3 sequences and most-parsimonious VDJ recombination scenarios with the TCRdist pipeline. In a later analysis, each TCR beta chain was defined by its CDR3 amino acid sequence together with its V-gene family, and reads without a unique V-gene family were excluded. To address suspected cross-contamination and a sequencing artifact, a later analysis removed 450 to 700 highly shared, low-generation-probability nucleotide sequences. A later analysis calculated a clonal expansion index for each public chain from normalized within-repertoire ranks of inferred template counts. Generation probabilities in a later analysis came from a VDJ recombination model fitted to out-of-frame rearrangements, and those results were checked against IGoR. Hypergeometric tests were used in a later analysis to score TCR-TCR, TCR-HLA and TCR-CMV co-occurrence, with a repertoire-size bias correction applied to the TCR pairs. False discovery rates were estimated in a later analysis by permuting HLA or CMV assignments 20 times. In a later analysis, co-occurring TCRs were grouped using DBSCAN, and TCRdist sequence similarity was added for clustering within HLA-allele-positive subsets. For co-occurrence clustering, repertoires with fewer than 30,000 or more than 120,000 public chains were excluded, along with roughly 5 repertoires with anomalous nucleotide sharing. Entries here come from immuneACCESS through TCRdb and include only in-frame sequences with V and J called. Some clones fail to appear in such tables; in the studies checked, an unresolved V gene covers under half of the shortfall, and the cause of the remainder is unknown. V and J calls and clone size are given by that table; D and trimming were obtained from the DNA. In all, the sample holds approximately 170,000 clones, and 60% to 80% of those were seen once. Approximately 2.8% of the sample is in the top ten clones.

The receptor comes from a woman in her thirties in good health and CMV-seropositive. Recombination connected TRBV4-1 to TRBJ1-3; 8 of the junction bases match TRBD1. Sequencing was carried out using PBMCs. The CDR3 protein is CASSQGADRGPLGF. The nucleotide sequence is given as TGCGCCAGCAGCCAAGGGGCTGACAGGGGTCCCCTAGGATTT.